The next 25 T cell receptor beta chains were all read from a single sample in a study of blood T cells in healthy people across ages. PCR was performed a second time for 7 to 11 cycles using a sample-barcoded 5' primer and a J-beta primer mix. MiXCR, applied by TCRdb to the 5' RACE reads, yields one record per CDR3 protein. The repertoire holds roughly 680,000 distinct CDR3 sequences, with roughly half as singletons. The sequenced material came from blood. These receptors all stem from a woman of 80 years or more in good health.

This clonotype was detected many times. The CDR3 loop is CASSRTFSYEQYF. CDR3 nucleotides: TGTGCCAGCAGCCGGACCTTTTCCTACGAGCAGTACTTC. The rearrangement uses TRBV7-2 and TRBJ2-7; D not certain. The CDR3 extends over 13 amino acids. With 5 bases removed from V and 1 base from J, the gap between germline ends came to 9 bases. Germline V gives CDR1 SGHTA, CDR2 FQGNSA. Together with reference TRBV7-2 and TRBJ2-7, the CDR3 gives the full variable domain: GAGVSQSPSNKVTEKGKDVELRCDPISGHTALYWYRQSLGQGLEFLIYFQGNSAPDKSGLPSDRFSAERTGGSVSTLTIQRTQQEDSAVYLCASSRTFSYEQYFGPGTRLTVT.

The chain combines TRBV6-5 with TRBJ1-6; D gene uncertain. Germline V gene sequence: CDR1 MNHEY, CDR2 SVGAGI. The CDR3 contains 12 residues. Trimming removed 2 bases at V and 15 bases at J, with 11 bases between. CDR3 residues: CASSYGNRDLHF. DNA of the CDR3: TGTGCCAGCAGTTACGGGAACCGAGACCTCCACTTT.

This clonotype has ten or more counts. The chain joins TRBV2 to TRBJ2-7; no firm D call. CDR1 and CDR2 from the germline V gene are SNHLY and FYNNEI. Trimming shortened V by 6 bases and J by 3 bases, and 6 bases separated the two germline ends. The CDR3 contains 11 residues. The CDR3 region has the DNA TGTGCCAGCAGGTATTACTACGAGCAGTACTTC. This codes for CASRYYYEQYF.

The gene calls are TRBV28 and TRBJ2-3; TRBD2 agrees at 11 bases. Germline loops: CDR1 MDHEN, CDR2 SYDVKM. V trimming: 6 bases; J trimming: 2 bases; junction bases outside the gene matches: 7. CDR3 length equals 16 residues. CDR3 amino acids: CASRGLAGGITDTQYF. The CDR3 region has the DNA TGTGCCAGCAGGGGGTTAGCGGGGGGGATCACAGATACGCAGTATTTT.

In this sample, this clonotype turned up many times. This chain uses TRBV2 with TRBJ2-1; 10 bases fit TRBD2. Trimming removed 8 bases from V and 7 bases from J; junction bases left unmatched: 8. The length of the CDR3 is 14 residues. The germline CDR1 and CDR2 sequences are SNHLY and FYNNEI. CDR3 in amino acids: CASRPSGSWNEQFF. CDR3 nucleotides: TGTGCCAGCCGACCTAGCGGGAGCTGGAATGAGCAGTTCTTC.

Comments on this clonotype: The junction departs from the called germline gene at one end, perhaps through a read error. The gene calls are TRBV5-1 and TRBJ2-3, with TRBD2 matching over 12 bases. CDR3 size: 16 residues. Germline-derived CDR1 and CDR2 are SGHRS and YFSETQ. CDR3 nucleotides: TGCGCCGGCAGCTTCGGACTAGCGGGGCCCACAGATACGCAGTATTTT. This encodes CAGSFGLAGPTDTQYF.

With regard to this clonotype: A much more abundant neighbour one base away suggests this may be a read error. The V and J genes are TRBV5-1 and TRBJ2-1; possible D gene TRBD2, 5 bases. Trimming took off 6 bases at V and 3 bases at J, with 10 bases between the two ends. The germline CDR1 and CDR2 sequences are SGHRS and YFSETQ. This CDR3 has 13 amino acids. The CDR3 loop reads CASIRGYYNEQFF. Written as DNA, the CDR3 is TGCGCCAGCATACGAGGGTACTACAATGAGCAGTTCTTC.

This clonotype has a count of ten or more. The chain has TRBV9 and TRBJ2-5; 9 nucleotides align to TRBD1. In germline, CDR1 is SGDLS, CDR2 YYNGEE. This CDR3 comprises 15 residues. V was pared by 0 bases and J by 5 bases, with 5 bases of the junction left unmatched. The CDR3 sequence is CASSVETGTGETQYF. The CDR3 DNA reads TGTGCCAGCAGCGTAGAAACCGGGACAGGGGAGACCCAGTACTTC.

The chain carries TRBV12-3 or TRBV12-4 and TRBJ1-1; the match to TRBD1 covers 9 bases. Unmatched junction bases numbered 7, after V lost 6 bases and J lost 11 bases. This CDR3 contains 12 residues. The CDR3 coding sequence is TGTGCCAGCAGCCTAGGGACAGGGCCTGCTTTCTTT. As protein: CASSLGTGPAFF.

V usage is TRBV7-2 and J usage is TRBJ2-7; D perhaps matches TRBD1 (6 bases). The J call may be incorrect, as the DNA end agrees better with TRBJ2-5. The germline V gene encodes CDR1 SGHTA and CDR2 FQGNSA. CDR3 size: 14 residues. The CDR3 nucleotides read TGTGCCAGCAGCCTCGGGACAAGGCAAGAGACCCAGTACTTC. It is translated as CASSLGTRQETQYF.

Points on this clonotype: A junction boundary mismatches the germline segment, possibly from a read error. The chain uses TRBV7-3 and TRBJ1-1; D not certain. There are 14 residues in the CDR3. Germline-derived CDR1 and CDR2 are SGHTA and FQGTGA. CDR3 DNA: TGTGCCAGCAGCTTGGGATCTAGAAACACTGAAGTTTTCTTT. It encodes CASSLGSRNTEVFF.

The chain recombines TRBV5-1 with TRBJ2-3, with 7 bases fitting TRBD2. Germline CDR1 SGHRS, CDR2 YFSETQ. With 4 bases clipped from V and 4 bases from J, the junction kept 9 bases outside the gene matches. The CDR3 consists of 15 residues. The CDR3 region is CASSAGVARADTQYF. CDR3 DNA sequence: TGCGCCAGCAGCGCGGGGGTGGCACGCGCAGATACGCAGTATTTT.

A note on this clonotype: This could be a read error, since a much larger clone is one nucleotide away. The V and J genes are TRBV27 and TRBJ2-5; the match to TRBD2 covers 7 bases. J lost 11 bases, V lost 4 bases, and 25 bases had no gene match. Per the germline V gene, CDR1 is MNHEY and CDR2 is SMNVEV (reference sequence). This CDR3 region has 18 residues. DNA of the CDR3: TGTGCCAGCAGTTATGGCCTCTTTAGCGGGTCCTGGCGCAATGAGCAGTACTTC. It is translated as CASSYGLFSGSWRNEQYF.

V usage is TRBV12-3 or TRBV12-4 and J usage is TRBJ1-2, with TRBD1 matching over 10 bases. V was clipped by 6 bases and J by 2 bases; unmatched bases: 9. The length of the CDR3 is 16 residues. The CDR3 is CASSLRQGASNYGYTF. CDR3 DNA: TGTGCCAGCAGCCTAAGACAGGGGGCTTCCAACTATGGCTACACCTTC.

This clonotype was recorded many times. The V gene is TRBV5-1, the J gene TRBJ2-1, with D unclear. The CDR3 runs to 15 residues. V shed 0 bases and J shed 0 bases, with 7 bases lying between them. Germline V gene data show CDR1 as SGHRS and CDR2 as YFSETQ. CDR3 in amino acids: CASSLVSSSYNEQFF. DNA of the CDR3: TGCGCCAGCAGCTTGGTTAGTAGCTCCTACAATGAGCAGTTCTTC.

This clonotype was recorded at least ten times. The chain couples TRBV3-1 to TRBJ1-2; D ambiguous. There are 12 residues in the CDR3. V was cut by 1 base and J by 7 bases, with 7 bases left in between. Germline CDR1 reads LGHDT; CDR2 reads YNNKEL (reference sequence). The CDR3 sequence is CASSQGLAGYTF. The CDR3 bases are TGTGCCAGCAGCCAAGGTCTGGCTGGCTACACCTTC.

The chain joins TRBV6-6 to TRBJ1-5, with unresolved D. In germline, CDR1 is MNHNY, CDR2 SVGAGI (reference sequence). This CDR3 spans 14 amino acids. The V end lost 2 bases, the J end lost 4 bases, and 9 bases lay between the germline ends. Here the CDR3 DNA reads TGTGCCAGCAGTTACCCCCGTGGTAATCAGCCCCAGCATTTT. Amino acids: CASSYPRGNQPQHF.

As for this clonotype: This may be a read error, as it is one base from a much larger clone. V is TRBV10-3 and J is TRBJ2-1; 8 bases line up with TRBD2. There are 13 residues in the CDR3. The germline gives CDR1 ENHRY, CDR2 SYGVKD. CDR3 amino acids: CATLLAAGNKQFF. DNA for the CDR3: TGTGCCACCCTACTAGCGGCAGGCAATAAGCAGTTCTTC.

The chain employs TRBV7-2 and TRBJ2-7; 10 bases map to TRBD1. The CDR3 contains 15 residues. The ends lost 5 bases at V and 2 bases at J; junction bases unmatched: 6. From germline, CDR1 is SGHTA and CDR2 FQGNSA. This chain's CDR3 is CASSKDRGVTYEQYF. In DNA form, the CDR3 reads TGTGCCAGCAGCAAGGACAGGGGGGTTACCTACGAGCAGTACTTC.

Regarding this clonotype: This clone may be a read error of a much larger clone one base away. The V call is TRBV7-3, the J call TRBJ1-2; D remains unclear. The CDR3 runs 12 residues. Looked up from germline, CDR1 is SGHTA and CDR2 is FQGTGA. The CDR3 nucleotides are TGTGCCAGCAGCTTAGGTGTCTATAGCTACACCTTC. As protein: CASSLGVYSYTF.

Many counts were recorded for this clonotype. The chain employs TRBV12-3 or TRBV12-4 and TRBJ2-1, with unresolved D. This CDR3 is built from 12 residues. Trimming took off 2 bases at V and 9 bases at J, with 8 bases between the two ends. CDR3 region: CASSLRRPEQFF. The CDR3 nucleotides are TGTGCCAGCAGTTTAAGGCGCCCTGAGCAGTTCTTC.

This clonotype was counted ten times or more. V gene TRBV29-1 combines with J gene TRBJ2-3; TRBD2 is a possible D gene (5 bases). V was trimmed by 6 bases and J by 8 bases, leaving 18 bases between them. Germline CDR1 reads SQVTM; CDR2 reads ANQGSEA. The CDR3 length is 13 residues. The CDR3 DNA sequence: TGCAGCGTCCCTCAGGCCAGCGGAGCTACGCAGTATTTT. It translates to CSVPQASGATQYF.

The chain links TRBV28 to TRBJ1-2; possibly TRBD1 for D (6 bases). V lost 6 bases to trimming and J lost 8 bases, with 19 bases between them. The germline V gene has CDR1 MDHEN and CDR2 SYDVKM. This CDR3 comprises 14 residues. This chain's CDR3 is CASRPTGQLYGYTF. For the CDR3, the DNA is TGTGCCAGCAGACCAACCGGACAGCTTTACGGCTACACCTTC.

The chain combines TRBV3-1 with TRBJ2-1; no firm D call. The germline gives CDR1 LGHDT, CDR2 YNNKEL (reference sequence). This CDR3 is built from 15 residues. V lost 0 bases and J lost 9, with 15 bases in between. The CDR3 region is CASSQDLLGLREQFF. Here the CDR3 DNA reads TGTGCCAGCAGCCAAGATTTACTCGGCCTTCGTGAGCAGTTCTTC.

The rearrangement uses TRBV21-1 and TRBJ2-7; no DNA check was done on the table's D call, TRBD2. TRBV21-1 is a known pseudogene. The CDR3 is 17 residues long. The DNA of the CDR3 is TGTGCCAGCAGCCACGAACTAGCGGGTTACCAAACCTACGAGCAGTACTTC. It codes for CASSHELAGYQTYEQYF.